This entry lists 3 T cell receptor beta chains sequenced from one sample in a study of T-cell memory formation after mild COVID-19. TCRdb processed the 5' RACE reads anew with MiXCR; each CDR3 protein has one entry. The table shows 10,000 to 15,000 distinct CDR3 sequences, with about 14% occurring only once. The sequenced material came from PBMCs or a T cell subset sorted from them (not recorded which). The origin of the receptors is a man aged 18-30 years who had mild COVID-19 (a few samples of this study predate the infection). Cell type and time point are not known.

This clonotype has a count of ten or more. The rearrangement joins TRBV20-1 to TRBJ2-3; 7 nucleotides line up with TRBD1. Trimming at V came to 3 bases and at J to 0 bases, leaving 18 bases not matched to a gene. Germline CDR1 DFQATT, CDR2 SNEGSKA (reference sequence). The CDR3 sequence is 19 residues long. In nucleotides, the CDR3 is TGCAGTGCTAGGGGGGTTCATCCCCGACAGGGACCTAGCACAGATACGCAGTATTTT. It is translated as CSARGVHPRQGPSTDTQYF.

Only a few counts were recorded for this clonotype. The chain uses TRBV6-2 or TRBV6-3 and TRBJ1-6; D remains ambiguous. Trimming removed 6 bases at V and 0 bases at J, with 18 bases between. CDR3 length: 18 residues. Germline V CDR1 and CDR2: MNHEY, SVGEGT. CDR3 region: CASSSGPKTGSYNSPLHF. For the CDR3, the DNA is TGTGCCAGCAGCTCCGGGCCAAAAACTGGCTCCTATAATTCACCCCTCCACTTT.

V gene TRBV7-9 combines with J gene TRBJ2-5, with a tentative D call TRBD2 (6 bases). The J call is in doubt because the DNA end fits TRBJ2-1 better. Per germline, CDR1 SEHNR and CDR2 FQNEAQ (reference sequence). The CDR3 totals 12 residues. The CDR3 protein is CASGRGLDEQFF. The CDR3 nucleotides read TGTGCCAGCGGGCGGGGTTTGGATGAGCAGTTCTTC.